Included here is one T cell receptor (beta chain) sequence, with context. What it binds is unknown. This sample is part of a study of shared clonotypes between healthy human individuals. The study's findings and limits: Of the naive CD4 clonotypes, approximately 5% were shared across four donors. Researchers found naive subsets generally carried larger estimated richness than memory subsets. The sampled material consisted only of blood, and tissue repertoires are likely to differ.

CD45RO-negative CD8 cells positively selected for CCR7 made up the naive population, which excluded terminally differentiated effector memory CD45RA+ cells. All donors qualified as healthy HIV-negative adults and had experienced no recent acute infections or vaccinations. Germline V gene sequence: CDR1 MDHEN, CDR2 SYDVKM. The CDR3 is 14 amino acids. The V gene lost 1 base and the J gene lost 0 bases, with 7 bases spanning the gap. Using immunoSEQ multiplex PCR, the repertoire was profiled, and TCRdb retains in-frame clones only, with some absent. The sample carries millions of clones, about 92% recorded once.

Sequences were obtained from naive CD8+ T cells from PBMCs. V and J are TRBV28 and TRBJ2-7, with D tentatively TRBD2 (5 bases). This receptor was taken from a man between 18 and 29 years old in good health. Some clones in this sample may be carry-over from other donors' samples. The CDR3 nucleotides are TGTGCCAGCAGTTTATATGGGAGCTCCTACGAGCAGTACTTC. This translates into CASSLYGSSYEQYF.